A single sample gave rise to the 27 T cell receptor beta chains below, sequenced in a study of PD-L1 blockade in urothelial cancer. The time point is: peripheral blood 6 weeks after treatment start. Only in-frame clones appear in the TCRdb table, and some are missing; sequencing was by immunoSEQ multiplex PCR. Found here are 35,000 to 50,000 clones, roughly four fifths of them singletons; the top ten hold roughly 16%. Here the sequenced sample was PBMCs, taken around atezolizumab (anti-PD-L1) treatment. The source is a man in his sixties with urothelial cancer.

This rearrangement joins TRBV6-6 to TRBJ1-1, with 8 nucleotides matching TRBD1. Looked up from germline, CDR1 is MNHNY and CDR2 is SVGAGI (reference sequence). The V gene end was trimmed by 5 bases and the J gene end by 4 bases; junction bases not matched to a gene: 6. There are 14 residues in the CDR3. The CDR3 region is CASSVQGGVTEAFF. The CDR3 nucleotides are TGTGCCAGCAGTGTACAGGGGGGCGTCACTGAAGCTTTCTTT.

This clone was observed a single time. The chain joins TRBV7-2 to TRBJ2-7; 7 nucleotides align to TRBD2. Per the germline V gene, CDR1 is SGHTA and CDR2 is FQGNSA. The length of the CDR3 is 15 residues. V shed 5 bases and J 0 bases; nucleotides not matched to a gene: 7. The DNA for the CDR3 is TGTGCCAGCAGCCGGGGAGGGTGGAGCTCCTACGAGCAGTACTTC. It translates to CASSRGGWSSYEQYF.

V and J are TRBV11-2 and TRBJ2-7; perhaps TRBD1 as D (6 bases). The V end lost 5 bases, the J end lost 0 bases, and 11 bases lay between the germline ends. Germline CDR1 SGHAT, CDR2 FQNNGV. The CDR3 runs to 14 residues. CDR3 region: CASSLTDSSYEQYF. The CDR3 nucleotides are TGTGCCAGCAGCCTTACGGACAGCTCCTACGAGCAGTACTTC.

V and J are TRBV18 and TRBJ2-1; D is uncertain. Trimming stripped 0 bases from V and 4 bases from J, with 4 bases between. The CDR3 spans 13 residues. CDR1 and CDR2 (germline): KGHSH, LQKENI. In DNA, the CDR3 is TGTGCCAGCTCACCACCCCATTACAATGAGCAGTTCTTC. It translates to CASSPPHYNEQFF.

This sequence joins TRBV7-9 and TRBJ1-6; D call uncertain. The CDR3 length is 11 residues. V lost 5 bases, J lost 16 bases, and 12 bases lay in between. Germline V lookup: CDR1 SEHNR, CDR2 FQNEAQ (reference sequence). The CDR3 spells CASSLDSPLHF. In DNA form, the CDR3 reads TGTGCCAGCAGCCTCGACTCCCCACTCCACTTT.

This clone appeared a few times. J is TRBJ2-3 and V is TRBV27; possibly TRBD1 for D (5 bases). V shed 6 bases and J shed 2 bases, with 15 bases lying between them. This CDR3 has 15 amino acids. Germline V lookup: CDR1 MNHEY, CDR2 SMNVEV (reference sequence). CDR3 nucleotides: TGTGCCAGCAGCCCGTTGTACAGGTCCACAGATACGCAGTATTTT. Its protein is CASSPLYRSTDTQYF.

This chain connects TRBV28 to TRBJ2-2; the D is unclear. Germline assignment: CDR1 MDHEN and CDR2 SYDVKM. V gave up 10 bases and J gave up 1 base, with 13 bases separating them. The CDR3 extends over 14 amino acids. Written as DNA, the CDR3 is TGTGCCATCGGCTCCAGGATGAACACCGGGGAGCTGTTTTTT. It is translated as CAIGSRMNTGELFF.

The genes are TRBV13 and TRBJ2-2; TRBD2 matches at 10 bases. The CDR3 is 18 amino acids. The V and J ends lost 1 base and 2 bases, in that order; junction bases with no gene match: 7. Germline CDR1 PRHDT, CDR2 FYEKMQ (reference sequence). CDR3 amino acids: CASSLEALAGANTGELFF. The DNA for the CDR3 is TGTGCCAGCAGCTTAGAAGCGCTAGCGGGGGCCAACACCGGGGAGCTGTTTTTT.

The chain combines TRBV5-5 with TRBJ1-6, with TRBD1 identical over 8 bases. The ends lost 4 bases at V and 8 bases at J; junction bases unmatched: 11. The germline V gene encodes CDR1 SGHKS and CDR2 YYEKEE (reference sequence). The CDR3 totals 16 residues. The CDR3 DNA follows: TGTGCCAGCAGCCCCCGGACAGGGATCGAGGATTCACCCCTCCACTTT. It encodes CASSPRTGIEDSPLHF.

The CDR3 DNA reads as TGTGCCAGCAGTGGGTTGACAGGGGGAACTGGAAACACCATATATTTT. This codes for CASSGLTGGTGNTIYF. The chain employs TRBV6-1 and TRBJ1-3; 9 bases are a match to TRBD1. This CDR3 spans 16 amino acids. The trim removed 4 bases at V and 2 bases at J, leaving 6 bases unmatched. CDR1 and CDR2 from the germline V gene are MNHNS and SASEGT.

In its sample, this clone was seen once. The chain is built from TRBV19 and TRBJ1-1; the match to TRBD1 covers 8 bases. CDR3 length: 15 residues. CDR1 LNHDA and CDR2 SQIVND come from the germline V gene (reference sequence). The trim removed 8 bases at V and 5 bases at J, leaving 13 bases unmatched. The CDR3 DNA is TGTGCCAGTGGAAGTATGGCAGGGGGCTGGACTGAAGCTTTCTTT. Translating it yields CASGSMAGGWTEAFF.

CDR3 amino acids: CSVEEGGGGLYNEQFF. CDR3 nucleotides: TGCAGCGTTGAAGAGGGAGGCGGGGGGCTCTACAATGAGCAGTTCTTC. This rearrangement joins TRBV29-1 to TRBJ2-1, with 8 bases identical to TRBD2. J was trimmed by 3 bases and V by 0 bases; bases with no gene match: 7. The CDR3 sequence is 16 residues long. In germline, CDR1 is SQVTM, CDR2 ANQGSEA.

The chain recombines TRBV28 with TRBJ1-5; 9 positions match TRBD1. The germline V gene has CDR1 MDHEN and CDR2 SYDVKM. V lost 6 bases and J lost 6; bases outside the gene matches: 6. The CDR3 covers 14 residues. For the CDR3, the DNA is TGTGCCAGCAGGGGGACAGGGCGAGGTCAGCCCCAGCATTTT. It is translated as CASRGTGRGQPQHF.

This clone came up once. The genes are TRBV11-1 and TRBJ2-5; TRBD1 aligns across 9 bases. The length of the CDR3 is 15 residues. In germline, CDR1 is SGHAT, CDR2 FQDESV (reference sequence). V lost 1 base and J lost 5; bases outside the gene matches: 5. CDR3 amino acids: CASSLEGQGDETQYF. In DNA form, the CDR3 reads TGTGCCAGCAGCTTAGAGGGACAGGGTGACGAGACCCAGTACTTC.

The rearrangement uses TRBV4-1 and TRBJ1-3; possibly TRBD1 for D (5 bases). This CDR3 contains 16 residues. Germline V gives CDR1 MGHRA, CDR2 YSYEKL. Trimming took off 1 base at V and 5 bases at J, with 15 bases between the two ends. The CDR3 DNA sequence: TGCGCCAGCAGCCAAGGCCCGGGAGGGGATAGAAACACCATATATTTT. It specifies CASSQGPGGDRNTIYF.

V is TRBV6-5 and J is TRBJ2-7; D not resolved. Trimming shortened V by 5 bases and J by 3 bases, and 8 bases separated the two germline ends. CDR1 and CDR2 from the germline V gene are MNHEY and SVGAGI. This CDR3 has 12 residues. The CDR3 loop reads CASSPGYYEQYF. CDR3 bases: TGTGCCAGCAGTCCGGGTTACTACGAGCAGTACTTC.

CDR3 amino acids: CASSYVTQGPNTEAFF. The CDR3 DNA is TGTGCCAGCAGTTACGTTACCCAGGGGCCGAACACTGAAGCTTTCTTT. This chain connects TRBV6-5 to TRBJ1-1; D possibly corresponds to TRBD1 (6 bases). Trimming cost V 2 bases and J 1 base, with 14 bases left between them. The CDR3 is 16 amino acids. The germline CDR1 and CDR2 sequences are MNHEY and SVGAGI.

This clone was recorded once. CDR3 DNA: TGCGCCAGCAGCCAAGAGGTATACAGGGGGACCTCCTACGAGCAGTACTTC. Its translation: CASSQEVYRGTSYEQYF. V and J are TRBV4-1 and TRBJ2-7; 8 bases fit TRBD1. V shed 0 bases, J shed 0 bases, and the junction held 7 bases outside the gene matches. Germline CDR1 MGHRA, CDR2 YSYEKL. The CDR3 has 17 residues.

The chain carries TRBV27 and TRBJ2-6; 9 nucleotides match TRBD1. CDR3 length equals 18 residues. The junction had 9 bases not matched to a gene; V was cut back by 4 bases and J by 2 bases. Germline loops: CDR1 MNHEY, CDR2 SMNVEV (reference sequence). CDR3 DNA sequence: TGTGCCAGCAGTTCAATCCGGGACAGGGAACCTGGGGCCAACGTCCTGACTTTC. Amino acids: CASSSIRDREPGANVLTF.

This rearrangement joins TRBV30 to TRBJ2-5, with a tentative D call TRBD2 (6 bases). This CDR3 is 14 amino acids long. The germline CDR1 and CDR2 sequences are GTSNPN and SVGIG (reference sequence). V lost 3 bases to trimming and J lost 1 base, with 12 bases between them. The CDR3 sequence is CAWSARTIQETQYF. Written as DNA, the CDR3 is TGTGCCTGGAGCGCCAGGACTATCCAAGAGACCCAGTACTTC.

The rearrangement joins TRBV5-6 to TRBJ2-2; 9 bases fit TRBD1. The ends lost 4 bases at V and 6 bases at J; junction bases unmatched: 7. The germline gives CDR1 SGHDT, CDR2 YYEEEE. The CDR3 length is 15 residues. In DNA form, the CDR3 reads TGTGCCAGCAGCCCAGGGACAGGGAAGGCCGGGGAGCTGTTTTTT. Amino acids: CASSPGTGKAGELFF.

The V call is TRBV7-9, the J call TRBJ2-6; D might be TRBD1 (6 bases). The germline V gene encodes CDR1 SEHNR and CDR2 FQNEAQ (reference sequence). The V end lost 5 bases, the J end lost 4 bases, and 12 bases lay between the germline ends. The CDR3 runs 15 residues. The CDR3 nucleotides read TGTGCCAGCAGCAGAACAGGGACCGGGGCCAACGTCCTGACTTTC. This translates into CASSRTGTGANVLTF. The full variable domain, its missing parts supplied by reference TRBV7-9 and TRBJ2-6, is DTGVSQNPRHKITKRGQNVTFRCDPISEHNRLYWYRQTLGQGPEFLTYFQNEAQLEKSRLLSDRFSAERPKGSFSTLEIQRTEQGDSAMYLCASSRTGTGANVLTFGAGSRLTVL.

V usage is TRBV10-2 and J usage is TRBJ1-2, with a weak D call TRBD1 (5 bases). This CDR3 comprises 13 residues. The V gene's germline CDR1 is WSHSY and CDR2 SAAADI. Trimming took 7 bases from V and 4 from J, leaving 13 bases between them. The CDR3: CASTQGSFYGYTF. CDR3 DNA sequence: TGCGCCAGCACCCAGGGTTCATTCTATGGCTACACCTTC.

The rearrangement joins TRBV5-1 to TRBJ1-1, with 8 bases aligning to TRBD1. The junction had 6 bases not matched to a gene; V was cut back by 4 bases and J by 1 base. CDR1 and CDR2 (germline): SGHRS, YFSETQ. The CDR3 runs 15 residues. The CDR3 nucleotides read TGCGCCAGCAGCCCGCTTCAGGGGGCGAACACTGAAGCTTTCTTT. Translated, it gives CASSPLQGANTEAFF.

The rearrangement uses TRBV5-6 and TRBJ1-4; 7 nucleotides align to TRBD1. Germline lookup yields CDR1 SGHDT and CDR2 YYEEEE. After removal of 2 bases from V and 6 bases from J, the junction contained 7 bases not matched to a gene. The CDR3 length is 15 residues. CDR3 nucleotide sequence: TGTGCCAGCAGCTTAGGGGACAGTAATTATGAAAAACTGTTTTTT. Its translation: CASSLGDSNYEKLFF. The full variable domain, in which reference TRBV5-6 and TRBJ1-4 provide the parts outside the CDR3, is DAGVTQSPTHLIKTRGQQVTLRCSPKSGHDTVSWYQQALGQGPQFIFQYYEEEERQRGNFPDRFSGHQFPNYSSELNVNALLLGDSALYLCASSLGDSNYEKLFFGSGTQLSVL.

The J gene is TRBJ2-1, the V gene TRBV7-3; 13 bases are shared with TRBD2. The CDR3 is 15 residues long. Germline V gives CDR1 SGHTA, CDR2 FQGTGA. V was pared by 6 bases and J by 6 bases, with 5 bases of the junction left unmatched. CDR3 in DNA: TGTGCCAGCAGTTCTACTAGCGGGGGGGGCAATGAGCAGTTCTTC. As protein: CASSSTSGGGNEQFF.

V usage is TRBV27 and J usage is TRBJ1-3, with a possible D match to TRBD1 (6 bases). The germline V gene encodes CDR1 MNHEY and CDR2 SMNVEV (reference sequence). V gave up 6 bases and J gave up 4 bases, with 13 bases separating them. The CDR3 runs to 14 residues. In DNA form, the CDR3 reads TGTGCCAGCAGGCCGCAGGGGTTCGGAAACACCATATATTTT. Its translation: CASRPQGFGNTIYF.